One and the same sample provided the 27 T cell receptor beta chains below, sequenced in a study of CD8 T cells in ankylosing spondylitis. Findings and caveats of the study: Ankylosing spondylitis blood seemed to carry a telltale TCR beta motif made of under ten highly homologous variants.

Via MiXCR, TCRdb re-called the 5' RACE reads, giving one row per CDR3 protein. The sample lists roughly 700,000 distinct CDR3 sequences; around 20% were seen once. Their specific antigens are unknown. Sequencing used blood, either unsorted or a sorted T cell fraction (not recorded which). These receptors came from a male donor with ankylosing spondylitis.

The V gene is TRBV20-1, the J gene TRBJ2-1, with 9 positions matching TRBD2. This CDR3 has 15 amino acids. With 4 bases clipped from V and 6 bases from J, the junction kept 10 bases outside the gene matches. Germline CDR1 is DFQATT and CDR2 is SNEGSKA (reference sequence). This CDR3 reads CSATLGGRALNEQFF. CDR3 bases: TGCAGTGCTACCCTGGGCGGGAGGGCCCTCAATGAGCAGTTCTTC.

This rearrangement joins TRBV6-2 or TRBV6-3 to TRBJ1-5; TRBD1 is a possible D gene (5 bases). The CDR3 is 12 amino acids. Germline V CDR1 and CDR2: MNHEY, SVGEGT. The V end was cut by 4 bases, the J end by 12 bases, with 13 bases between. The CDR3 spells CASSLSGTDQHF. As DNA, the CDR3 is TGTGCCAGCAGTTTATCAGGGACGGACCAGCATTTT.

The chain carries TRBV12-3 or TRBV12-4 and TRBJ1-1; 10 bases map to TRBD1. Trimming cost V 4 bases and J 1 base; bases outside gene matches: 3. The CDR3 totals 15 residues. In DNA, the CDR3 is TGTGCCAGCAGTTCGACAGGGGGCGCGAACACTGAAGCTTTCTTT. Amino acid sequence: CASSSTGGANTEAFF.

This rearrangement joins TRBV20-1 to TRBJ2-3; D ambiguous. Germline-derived CDR1 and CDR2 are DFQATT and SNEGSKA (reference sequence). This CDR3 is built from 13 residues. V was cut by 0 bases and J by 3 bases, with 7 bases left in between. In nucleotides, the CDR3 is TGCAGTGCTAGAGAAAGGTTTACAGATACGCAGTATTTT. As protein: CSARERFTDTQYF.

This clonotype was detected ten times or more. Possible read error: a much larger clone is one base away. This chain uses TRBV12-3 or TRBV12-4 with TRBJ2-5, with a possible D match to TRBD2 (6 bases). With 6 bases removed from V and 5 bases from J, the gap between germline ends came to 7 bases. This CDR3 region has 11 residues. The CDR3 protein is CASRAGETQYF. Written as DNA, the CDR3 is TGTGCCAGCAGGGCGGGGGAGACCCAGTACTTC.

The chain joins TRBV9 to TRBJ2-7, with D possibly being TRBD1 (6 bases). V dropped 3 bases and J dropped 5 bases, with 15 bases sitting between them. Germline V CDR1 and CDR2: SGDLS, YYNGEE. The CDR3 extends over 14 amino acids. The CDR3, as DNA: TGTGCCAGCAGCGCGTCACAGGGTTTCCACGAGCAGTACTTC. It translates to CASSASQGFHEQYF.

The genes are TRBV2 and TRBJ2-3; 8 bases line up with TRBD2. There are 16 residues in the CDR3. J lost 2 bases, V lost 6 bases, and 10 bases had no gene match. The V gene's germline CDR1 is SNHLY and CDR2 FYNNEI. The CDR3 reads CASRRPGLVNTDTQYF. The DNA of the CDR3 is TGTGCCAGCAGGCGTCCGGGACTAGTCAACACAGATACGCAGTATTTT.

The chain carries TRBV20-1 and TRBJ1-2; no definite D call. V lost 0 bases, J lost 5 bases, and 16 bases lay in between. The CDR3 covers 15 residues. Germline V gives CDR1 DFQATT, CDR2 SNEGSKA (reference sequence). In DNA form, the CDR3 reads TGCAGTGCTAGAGATTCATTCTCTCTGGTTTATGGCTACACCTTC. Its translation is CSARDSFSLVYGYTF.

The J gene is TRBJ2-1, the V gene TRBV18; 9 nucleotides line up with TRBD2. Germline CDR1 reads KGHSH; CDR2 reads LQKENI. The length of the CDR3 is 14 residues. V was pared by 3 bases and J by 7 bases, with 4 bases of the junction left unmatched. Written as DNA, the CDR3 is TGTGCCAGCTCACCCAGGACTAGCGCGAATGAGCAGTTCTTC. Protein sequence: CASSPRTSANEQFF.

This clonotype was detected only a few times. The J gene is TRBJ2-5, the V gene TRBV12-3 or TRBV12-4; 8 bases fit TRBD2. The J segment lost 1 base and the V segment lost 1 base, leaving 5 bases of the junction unmatched. The CDR3 contains 16 residues. The CDR3 reads CASSLEGLGIQETQYF. As DNA, the CDR3 is TGTGCCAGCAGTTTAGAGGGACTAGGGATCCAAGAGACCCAGTACTTC.

The chain combines TRBV5-1 with TRBJ2-5, with a tentative D call TRBD2 (6 bases). Trimming cost V 2 bases and J 1 base, with 15 bases left between them. CDR1 and CDR2 from the germline V gene are SGHRS and YFSETQ. The CDR3 consists of 16 residues. The DNA of the CDR3 is TGCGCCAGCAGCTTCTTGAGCGGGCCACCCCAAGAGACCCAGTACTTC. Protein: CASSFLSGPPQETQYF.

This chain links TRBV5-4 with TRBJ2-7; maybe TRBD1 (5 bases). Germline V gives CDR1 SGHNT, CDR2 YYREEE (reference sequence). The CDR3 contains 14 residues. Trimming stripped 0 bases from V and 5 bases from J, with 12 bases between. The CDR3 DNA reads TGTGCCAGCAGCTTGGGAGACAGTGACCACGAGCAGTACTTC. It codes for CASSLGDSDHEQYF.

The chain has TRBV10-3 and TRBJ1-3; D is uncertain. Germline V gene data show CDR1 as ENHRY and CDR2 as SYGVKD. V was trimmed by 0 bases and J by 3 bases, leaving 3 bases between them. The CDR3 contains 13 residues. The CDR3 DNA reads as TGTGCCATCAGTGAGTCTTTTGGAAACACCATATATTTT. It is translated as CAISESFGNTIYF.

There are many counts of this clonotype. The V gene is TRBV7-6, the J gene TRBJ1-2; D is unclear. The V gene's germline CDR1 is SGHVS and CDR2 FNYEAQ. V lost 1 base, J lost 0 bases, and 3 bases lay in between. The CDR3 runs to 13 residues. CDR3: CASSLGTNYGYTF. The CDR3 coding sequence is TGTGCCAGCAGCTTAGGGACTAACTATGGCTACACCTTC.

The CDR3 DNA reads as TGTGCCAGCAGTTTAGCTTTCCCGGGACAAGAGACCCAGTACTTC. It specifies CASSLAFPGQETQYF. This chain joins TRBV12-3 or TRBV12-4 and TRBJ2-5; tentatively, D is TRBD2 (5 bases). The germline V and J ends were trimmed by 0 bases and 2 bases, with 10 bases remaining between them. This CDR3 spans 15 amino acids.

V gene TRBV6-1 combines with J gene TRBJ1-4; possible D gene TRBD1, 6 bases. Trimming cost V 5 bases and J 3 bases, with 13 bases left between them. CDR3 size: 15 residues. The germline CDR1 and CDR2 sequences are MNHNS and SASEGT. The CDR3: CASSRRTGPNEKLFF. Written as DNA, the CDR3 is TGTGCCAGCAGTCGGAGAACAGGGCCTAATGAAAAACTGTTTTTT.

This clonotype was seen many times. This sequence joins TRBV12-3 or TRBV12-4 and TRBJ2-3; D unresolved. This CDR3 is 15 amino acids long. Trimming cost V 5 bases and J 6 bases, with 18 bases left between them. The CDR3: CASSPRRAVGDTQYF. CDR3 nucleotide sequence: TGTGCCAGCAGTCCCCGAAGGGCCGTTGGGGATACGCAGTATTTT.

This clonotype was detected many times. The V call is TRBV10-3, the J call TRBJ1-2; TRBD1 is a possible D gene (5 bases). The CDR3 runs to 13 residues. Germline V lookup: CDR1 ENHRY, CDR2 SYGVKD. The ends were cut back, 3 bases at V and 6 bases at J, with 11 bases in the middle. The CDR3 nucleotides read TGTGCCATCAGTGAAAGGCAGGGCGATGGCTACACCTTC. The encoded protein is CAISERQGDGYTF.

The V gene is TRBV5-6, the J gene TRBJ2-1; the match to TRBD1 covers 9 bases. The CDR3 consists of 15 residues. J gave up 3 bases and V 5 bases, and 6 bases lay outside the gene matches. The germline V gene has CDR1 SGHDT and CDR2 YYEEEE. The CDR3 is CASSGPGQGYNEQFF. The DNA of the CDR3 is TGTGCCAGCAGTGGGCCGGGACAGGGCTACAATGAGCAGTTCTTC.

In its sample, this clonotype was seen many times. The chain is built from TRBV12-3 or TRBV12-4 and TRBJ1-4; D is uncertain. The V and J ends lost 5 bases and 6 bases respectively, with 10 bases between them. The CDR3 has 13 amino acids. CDR3 nucleotides: TGTGCCAGCAGTGATCACGGTGATGAAAAACTGTTTTTT. Its protein is CASSDHGDEKLFF.

The J gene is TRBJ1-4, the V gene TRBV20-1; 10 bases fit TRBD1. The CDR3 totals 14 residues. Germline assignment: CDR1 DFQATT and CDR2 SNEGSKA (reference sequence). J gave up 5 bases and V 6 bases, and 6 bases lay outside the gene matches. Here the CDR3 DNA reads TGCAGTGCGTTGGGGACAGGGGAAAATGAAAAACTGTTTTTT. The encoded protein is CSALGTGENEKLFF.

This clonotype was detected many times. CDR3 DNA sequence: TGCAGCGTTGAACTAGCGGGGGGGCGGGATGAGCAGTTCTTC. It specifies CSVELAGGRDEQFF. The chain carries TRBV29-1 and TRBJ2-1, with TRBD2 matching 12 bases. The germline CDR1 and CDR2 sequences are SQVTM and ANQGSEA. Trimming cost V 2 bases and J 8 bases; bases outside gene matches: 4. The CDR3 extends over 14 amino acids.

On this clonotype itself: The junction departs from the called germline gene at one end, perhaps through a read error. The genes are TRBV25-1 and TRBJ1-3, with TRBD1 identical over 7 bases. The CDR3 covers 12 residues. In germline, CDR1 is MGHDK, CDR2 SYGVNS. As DNA, the CDR3 is TGCGCCTCAAAGGGGGCCGGAAACACCATATATTTT. This codes for CASKGAGNTIYF.

This clonotype has only a few counts. The chain recombines TRBV3-1 with TRBJ2-2; no reliable D call. The CDR3 extends over 14 amino acids. Trimming pared 6 bases from V and 7 bases from J, leaving 15 bases between. Germline V gives CDR1 LGHDT, CDR2 YNNKEL (reference sequence). CDR3 coding DNA: TGTGCCAGCAGACCTAGGATGGGCAACGGGGAGCTGTTTTTT. It specifies CASRPRMGNGELFF.

The J gene is TRBJ2-7, the V gene TRBV24-1; 7 positions match TRBD1. The CDR3 loop spans 14 amino acids. J lost 3 bases, V lost 2 bases, and 3 bases had no gene match. The germline CDR1 and CDR2 sequences are KGHDR and SFDVKD. DNA of the CDR3: TGTGCCACCAGTGATTCAGGGGGTCTCTACGAGCAGTACTTC. It specifies CATSDSGGLYEQYF.

This chain joins TRBV4-1 and TRBJ2-3; 10 bases map to TRBD2. The CDR3 length is 16 residues. Germline V gene sequence: CDR1 MGHRA, CDR2 YSYEKL. V gave up 0 bases and J gave up 6 bases; unmatched junction bases: 6. CDR3 protein: CASSQEAAGGRDTQYF. CDR3 bases: TGCGCCAGCAGCCAAGAAGCAGCGGGAGGGCGGGATACGCAGTATTTT.

The chain links TRBV20-1 to TRBJ2-7; 11 bases are a match to TRBD2. With 5 bases clipped from V and 2 bases from J, the junction kept 11 bases outside the gene matches. CDR3 length: 16 amino acids. Germline V gene lookup returns CDR1 DFQATT and CDR2 SNEGSKA (reference sequence). The CDR3 coding sequence is TGCAGTGCTCGTCCCGGGACTAGCGGCAATGCCTACGAGCAGTACTTC. Protein sequence: CSARPGTSGNAYEQYF.